Included here is one TCR beta chain sequence, with context. Its specific antigen is unknown. The record has no base qualities; no much larger clone is one base away. The library was obtained by the immunoSEQ multiplex PCR assay. A mixture of 60 forward primers for TCR Vbeta segments and 13 reverse primers for TCR Jbeta segments was used in the multiplex PCR. The CDR3 region of rearranged TCR beta genes was amplified from genomic DNA by a multiplex PCR assay. The amplified TCR beta libraries were sequenced on the Illumina HiSeq System as 87-base-pair reads. On the study's bioinformatics: Across the roughly 640 repertoires, a later analysis counted 75 million to 90 million unique TCR beta chains, 9.5 million to 13 million of which were shared by at least two donors. A nearest-neighbor algorithm error-corrected the raw reads and collapsed the reads into unique sequences, merging closely related sequences to remove PCR and sequencing errors. V, D and J gene segments were assigned by aligning CDR3 sequences to IMGT reference sequences. For a sequence to be retained, a match of at least six nucleotides to both a V gene segment and a J gene segment was required. A rearrangement was called productive if the CDR3 had no stop codons and remained in frame with V and J, and every other rearrangement was called non-productive. CDR3 was defined by IMGT convention, running from the second conserved V-encoded cysteine to the conserved J-encoded phenylalanine. Sequences without an unambiguous match to a single V gene segment were excluded from the earlier analysis of approximately 600 of the donors. In an earlier analysis of roughly 500 of the donors, V segments were called functional above 56.7% productive rearrangements and were called segregating when the between-donor standard deviation exceeded 5%. A statistical classification framework was built for diagnosing cytomegalovirus status from the catalog of TCR beta chain sequences. In a later analysis, TCR nucleotide sequences were compared against IMGT/GENE-DB human TR gene sequences so that V and J genes could be assigned. In a later analysis, CDR3 sequences and most-parsimonious VDJ recombination scenarios were assigned using the TCRdist pipeline. In a later analysis, each TCR beta chain was defined by its CDR3 amino acid sequence together with its V-gene family, and reads without a unique V-gene family were excluded. As a way to deal with suspected cross-contamination and a sequencing artifact, a later analysis dropped 450 to 700 nucleotide sequences that were highly shared and had low generation probability. A later analysis calculated a clonal expansion index for each public chain from normalized within-repertoire ranks of inferred template counts. In a later analysis, generation probabilities were computed using a VDJ recombination model fitted to out-of-frame rearrangements, and the results were checked against IGoR. In a later analysis, TCR-TCR, TCR-HLA and TCR-CMV co-occurrence was scored with hypergeometric tests, and a repertoire-size bias correction was applied to TCR pairs. A later analysis estimated false discovery rates by permuting HLA or CMV assignments 20 times. In a later analysis, co-occurring TCRs were grouped using DBSCAN, with TCRdist sequence similarity added in when clustering inside HLA-allele-positive subsets. Repertoires with fewer than 30,000 or more than 120,000 public chains were left out of co-occurrence clustering, as were a handful of repertoires with anomalous nucleotide sharing. TCRdb stores this immuneACCESS table with in-frame sequences only. Part of the clones is absent; in the studies checked, under half of the shortfall reflects unresolved V genes, and no reason is known for the rest. V and J calls and clone size are given by that table; D and trimming were obtained from the DNA. The sample profile shows roughly 150,000 clones; roughly 80% of them were found once. In total, the top ten clones hold 1.3% of the sample.

The CDR3 contains 16 residues, cysteine and phenylalanine counted. Of the read, only the CDR3 DNA is kept; its 48 bases are in frame from base 1. For this chain, trimming is 3 bases at the V end and 3 bases at the J end, and the number of junction bases without a gene match is 6. Looking up the germline V gene yields CDR1 MDHEN and CDR2 SYDVKM. The cohort comprised more than 550 healthy bone marrow donors. All cohort members were sampled while nominally healthy, although unrecorded immune exposures were likely present. The donor was CMV seropositive and was included in the group of 250 to 300 seropositive cohort members. Each donor provided a peripheral blood sample, and peripheral blood mononuclear cells were used for TCR beta sequencing. The Qiagen DNeasy Blood Extraction Kit was used to extract genomic DNA from the blood cell samples. This sample stems from a study of cytomegalovirus exposure and HLA in healthy donors (dated by TCRdb to about 2017). Concerning the study at large: According to an earlier analysis of a few hundred of the donors, some 170 million T cells yielded over 90 million unique TCR beta sequences and more than 250 Gb of sequence data. The study aimed to test whether signatures of past pathogen exposure could be identified by cataloging public T cell receptors. Donor age, sex, ethnicity and CMV serostatus were compiled alongside the repertoire data. The later analysis used no new phenotypic data to find candidate immune exposures, relying instead on TCR beta sequences and their occurrence across donors. A handful of DR-DQ haplotypes were handled as single units for association and clustering because linkage in the cohort was strong. Roughly 300 gigabases of sequencing data and around 80 million unique TCR sequences made up an early release that covered several hundred HLA-typed donors. The study combined high-throughput TCR immunosequencing, statistical association of individual TCRs with disease status, and machine learning to predict cytomegalovirus infection status. The T cell repertoires of under 700 subjects were profiled by immunosequencing and related to cytomegalovirus serostatus. Along with the approximately 700-subject first cohort, a separate validation cohort of over 90 different subjects was used. Every repertoire in the discovery cohort had been generated on one and the same sequencing platform. An earlier analysis of approximately 640 of the donors applied high-throughput TCR beta sequencing to assess whether each TCR beta V gene segment acted as functional or pseudogenic. A later genetic analysis took genome-wide SNP genotypes for about three fifths of the 666 donors and used that subset as a discovery cohort. Across approximately 400 genotyped donors of the cohort, an average of about 240,000 unique TCR beta nucleotide sequences per donor were sequenced, and about a sixth of those sequences were non-productive. To study patterns of TCR occurrence, a later analysis re-analyzed previously published TCR beta repertoires from around 660 donors and added high-resolution HLA genotyping. The number of typed donors differed by locus: roughly 629-640 for A, B, C, DRB1 and DQB1; about 520 for DQA1; around 580 for DPA1; and 400 to 480 for DPB1. The genetic ancestry cluster associated with self-reported Caucasian donors included about 81% of the roughly 400 genotyped donors. Class I and class II HLA loci were covered by the typing at four-digit resolution. Study-wide findings and limitations: Linkage disequilibrium might explain the correlated functional status among segregating V segments, but an unknown experimental factor could not be ruled out. Assigning TCR associations to individual alleles was difficult when HLA alleles, especially DR and DQ, strongly co-occurred. An earlier analysis of around 600 of the donors showed that most TCR beta V segments appeared in productive rearrangements either about 87% or about 30% of the time, which broadly matched IMGT annotations. Because the 87-base-pair reads could not distinguish some IMGT-functional V segments, including TRBV6-2 and TRBV6-3, those segments were excluded. Compared with equally common non-associated chains, HLA-associated TCR beta chains in a later analysis were more clonally expanded and had lower generation probabilities. In vitro tests confirmed that three of the cytomegalovirus-associated TCR beta chains recognize cytomegalovirus antigens. The study gave a list of some 150 TCR beta chains associated with cytomegalovirus. The authors suggested that the approach could potentially be generalized to other disease states and immunological phenotypes. According to a later analysis, parvovirus B19, influenza, CMV and Epstein-Barr virus appeared linked to several top co-occurrence clusters. About 17 rarely observed V segments, including chromosome 9 orphons, were excluded from the earlier analysis of several hundred of the donors because counts were too low. According to a later analysis, TCR association rates differed among HLA loci, with DRB1 alleles showing the most associated TCRs and HLA-C alleles showing the fewest. In a later analysis, most CMV-associated TCR beta chains were found to appear HLA-restricted, with HLA associations seemingly driven largely by CMV exposure. A group of highly shared sequence variants was considered likely to be a technical artifact of the sequencing pipeline. The classifier was reported to diagnose cytomegalovirus status with high specificity and sensitivity in both the original and validation cohorts. A further reported finding was that TCR beta sequences accurately predicted the HLA-A and HLA-B alleles for most subjects in the first cohort. Across donors, most TCR sequences were observed very rarely, whereas some public TCRs were present in many individuals. Presence/absence analyses assumed roughly uniform sequencing depth across donors, an assumption that may not hold. According to a later genetic analysis, donors in an Asian-associated ancestry cluster had fewer N-insertions in productive TCRs than the approximately 650-donor mean. For the cohort, immune exposure information was limited to CMV serostatus. Because HLA typing was unavailable for some donors at each locus, only the typed subset was used in association tests. Specific HLA alleles were associated with 15,000 to 20,000 TCR beta sequences at a false discovery rate of 0.05 in a later analysis. Only TCR beta chains were sequenced in this cohort, and the absence of alpha or paired-chain data limited detectable features. An association between a missense DCLRE1C variant and V-gene and J-gene trimming of TCR beta chains was found in a later genetic analysis and replicated in an independent cohort.

Sequenced material: PBMCs. The sequence was collected from a man between 50 and 59 years old in good health and CMV-seropositive. The V gene is TRBV28 and the J gene is TRBJ2-3, and 10 bases in between align with TRBD1. CDR3 loop: CASSFLGQGGTDTQYF. DNA sequence: TGTGCCAGCAGTTTCCTCGGACAGGGGGGGACAGATACGCAGTATTTT.